The 10 T cell receptor beta chains given below trace back to one sample, sequenced in a study of blood T cells in healthy people across ages. A second about 7 to 12 cycle PCR used barcoded and J-beta primers. TCRdb reprocessed the 5' RACE reads via MiXCR and lists one record per CDR3 protein. The profile shows roughly 500,000 distinct CDR3 sequences, approximately 27% of them singletons. Sequencing input: blood. The receptors shown here come from a woman between 70 and 85 years old in good health.

This chain uses TRBV27 with TRBJ2-2, with TRBD2 matching over 11 bases. Trimming at V came to 6 bases and at J to 4 bases, leaving 7 bases not matched to a gene. Germline V CDR1 and CDR2: MNHEY, SMNVEV (reference sequence). This CDR3 has 16 residues. CDR3 sequence: CASRLVSGGVTGELFF. The DNA of the CDR3 is TGTGCCAGCAGACTCGTTAGCGGGGGGGTCACCGGGGAGCTGTTTTTT.

For the CDR3, the DNA is TGCAGTGCCCCGGACAGGGGGCTCGGTAATGAAAAACTGTTTTTT. This encodes CSAPDRGLGNEKLFF. This sequence joins TRBV20-1 and TRBJ1-4, with 11 bases matching TRBD1. The ends lost 6 bases at V and 4 bases at J; junction bases unmatched: 7. CDR1 is DFQATT and CDR2 is SNEGSKA in the germline V gene (reference sequence). CDR3 length equals 15 residues.

This clonotype occurred once. V and J are TRBV5-1 and TRBJ1-2; no firm D call. The CDR3 is made up of 15 amino acids. V was shortened by 4 bases and J by 3 bases, with 16 bases between the two germline ends. CDR1 SGHRS and CDR2 YFSETQ come from the germline V gene. The CDR3 loop is CASSPQRGGDYGYTF. The CDR3 bases are TGCGCCAGCAGCCCCCAGCGAGGCGGTGACTATGGCTACACCTTC.

The chain uses TRBV12-3 or TRBV12-4 and TRBJ2-5, with D perhaps given as TRBD1 or TRBD2 (6 bases each). Trimming cost V 3 bases and J 4 bases, with 18 bases left between them. This CDR3 is 16 amino acids long. The CDR3 sequence: CASSLGRVGGPETQYF. CDR3 in DNA: TGTGCCAGCAGTTTGGGACGAGTAGGGGGGCCAGAGACCCAGTACTTC.

This chain joins TRBV5-1 and TRBJ2-5, with 8 bases matching TRBD1. The J call is doubtful: the DNA matches TRBJ2-7 better. The CDR3 extends over 15 amino acids. Germline CDR1 and CDR2: SGHRS and YFSETQ. This CDR3 reads CASSLDRGAGYEQYF. The CDR3 nucleotides read TGCGCCAGCAGCTTGGACAGGGGGGCAGGCTACGAGCAGTACTTC.

V and J are TRBV7-2 and TRBJ2-7, with D unclear. The germline CDR1 and CDR2 sequences are SGHTA and FQGNSA. The CDR3 has 16 residues. Between the trimmed V and J ends, which lost 1 base and 0 bases, there was a span of 13 bases. In DNA form, the CDR3 reads TGTGCCAGCAGCTTAGGACCCGGGCCTAGCTCCTACGAGCAGTACTTC. This codes for CASSLGPGPSSYEQYF.

This clonotype has a handful of counts. The chain recombines TRBV7-2 with TRBJ2-5; TRBD2 might be the D (5 bases). The end of the DNA is better explained by TRBJ2-7, so the J call may be wrong. This CDR3 region has 15 residues. From germline, CDR1 is SGHTA and CDR2 FQGNSA. The CDR3 loop reads CASSLDPTRPYEQYF. In nucleotides, the CDR3 is TGTGCCAGCAGCTTAGACCCAACTAGACCCTACGAGCAGTACTTC.

The chain links TRBV29-1 to TRBJ2-1; maybe TRBD2 (7 bases). The ends were cut back, 4 bases at V and 4 bases at J, with 14 bases in the middle. Germline-derived CDR1 and CDR2 are SQVTM and ANQGSEA. This CDR3 is built from 14 residues. CDR3 residues: CSVAEAGAYNEQFF. The CDR3 DNA reads TGCAGCGTTGCCGAGGCGGGGGCATACAATGAGCAGTTCTTC.

The V gene is TRBV12-3 or TRBV12-4, the J gene TRBJ2-5; the match to TRBD2 covers 13 bases. The J call may not be correct, given that the DNA end is closer to TRBJ2-1. The CDR3 loop spans 16 amino acids. CDR3 loop: CASIGTSGANYNEQFF. Written as DNA, the CDR3 is TGTGCCAGCATCGGGACTAGCGGGGCCAATTACAATGAGCAGTTCTTC.

This clonotype was recorded a few times. This rearrangement joins TRBV5-1 to TRBJ2-7; 8 bases line up with TRBD1. Looked up from germline, CDR1 is SGHRS and CDR2 is YFSETQ. V shed 5 bases and J 5 bases; nucleotides not matched to a gene: 9. The CDR3 loop spans 14 amino acids. This CDR3 reads CASRLVDRDDEQYF. CDR3 nucleotides: TGCGCCAGCAGGTTAGTGGACAGGGACGACGAGCAGTACTTC.